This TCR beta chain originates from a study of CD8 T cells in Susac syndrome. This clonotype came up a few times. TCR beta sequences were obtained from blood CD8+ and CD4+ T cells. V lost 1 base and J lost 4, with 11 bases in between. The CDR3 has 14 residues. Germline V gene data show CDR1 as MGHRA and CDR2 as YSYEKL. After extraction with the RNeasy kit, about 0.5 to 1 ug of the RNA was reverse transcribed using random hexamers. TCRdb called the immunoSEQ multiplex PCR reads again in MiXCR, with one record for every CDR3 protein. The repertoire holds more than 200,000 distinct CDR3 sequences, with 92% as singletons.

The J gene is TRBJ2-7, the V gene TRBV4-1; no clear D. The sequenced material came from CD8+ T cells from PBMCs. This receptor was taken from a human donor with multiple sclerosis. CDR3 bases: TGCGCCAGCAGCCAAGGAGGTTTTGAATACGAGCAGTACTTC. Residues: CASSQGGFEYEQYF.